This is a list of T cell receptor beta chains from one sample in a study of blood T cells in healthy people across ages. TCRdb independently ran MiXCR on the 5' RACE reads; one entry per CDR3 protein. The table has 550,000 to 750,000 distinct CDR3 sequences, 21% seen once. Sequencing used blood. Receptors originate from a man between 65 and 80 years old in good health. Both conserved end residues are trimmed from each CDR3. The order of the fields is V gene, J gene, clone size, CDR3 protein. Size tells how often a clone was seen (once, few, many) or the class of an expanded clone, and some rows leave it out.

TRBV25-1	TRBJ1-4	few	ASSEYGRGGEKLF
TRBV27	TRBJ2-7	-	ASSYKTESYEQY
TRBV9	TRBJ2-1	many	ASSASHEQF
TRBV7-2	TRBJ2-3	-	ASSLPSASTDTQY
TRBV15	TRBJ2-5	many	ATRMDRPQETQY
TRBV9	-	-	ASSVSLAGVVGDEQF
TRBV10-3	TRBJ2-5	few	AISEVGTEQY
TRBV13	TRBJ2-5	-	ASSLRGPVRETQY
TRBV25-1	TRBJ2-5	few	ASRQDGIRTETQY
TRBV6-6	TRBJ1-2	-	ASSQTRGGYT
TRBV29-1	TRBJ1-3	-	SVEDPRDTIY
TRBV7-2	-	-	ASSSEQGRGEQF
TRBV20-1	TRBJ1-4	-	SARNSLNEKLF
TRBV7-8	TRBJ2-1	-	ASSLEASELYNEQF
TRBV6-6	-	few	ASSTPGQGVEQY
TRBV29-1	TRBJ2-7	few	SVEDLLAGGEQY
TRBV27	TRBJ2-1	many	ASSRESSYNEQF
TRBV20-1	-	few	SARFGTGVYEQY
TRBV20-1	TRBJ2-7	-	SARGTETYEQY
TRBV3-1	TRBJ1-1	-	ASRMGEFTEAF
TRBV7-9	TRBJ2-1	once	ASINLGGESSYNEQF
TRBV3-1	TRBJ1-4	-	ASSQGTGSTNEKLF
TRBV10-3	TRBJ1-1	few	AISVGQVNTEAF
TRBV7-2	TRBJ1-6	few	ASSSGQGSSPLH
TRBV25-1	TRBJ2-7	few	ASSEFAGLAGEGEQY